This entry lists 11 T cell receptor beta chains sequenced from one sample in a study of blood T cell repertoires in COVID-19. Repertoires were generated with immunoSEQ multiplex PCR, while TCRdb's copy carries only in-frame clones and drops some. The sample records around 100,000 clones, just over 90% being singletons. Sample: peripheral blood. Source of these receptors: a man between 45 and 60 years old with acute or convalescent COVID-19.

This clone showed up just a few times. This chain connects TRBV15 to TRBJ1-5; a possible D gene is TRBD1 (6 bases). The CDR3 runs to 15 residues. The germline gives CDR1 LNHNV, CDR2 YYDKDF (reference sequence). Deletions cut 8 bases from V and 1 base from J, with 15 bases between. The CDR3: CATAGGRVSNQPQHF. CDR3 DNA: TGTGCCACCGCGGGGGGCAGGGTGAGCAATCAGCCCCAGCATTTT.

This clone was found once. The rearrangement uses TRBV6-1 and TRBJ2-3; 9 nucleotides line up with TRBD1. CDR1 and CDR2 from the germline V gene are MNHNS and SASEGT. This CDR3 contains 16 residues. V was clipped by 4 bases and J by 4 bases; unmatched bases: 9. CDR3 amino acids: CASSVAPGQGADTQYF. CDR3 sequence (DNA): TGTGCCAGCAGTGTGGCCCCGGGACAGGGAGCAGATACGCAGTATTTT.

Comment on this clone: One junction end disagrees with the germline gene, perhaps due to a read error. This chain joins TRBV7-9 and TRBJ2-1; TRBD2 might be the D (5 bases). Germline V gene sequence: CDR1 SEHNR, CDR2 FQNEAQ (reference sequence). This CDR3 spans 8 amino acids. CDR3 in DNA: TGTGCCAGCAGCCCGACTATCTTC. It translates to CASSPTIF.

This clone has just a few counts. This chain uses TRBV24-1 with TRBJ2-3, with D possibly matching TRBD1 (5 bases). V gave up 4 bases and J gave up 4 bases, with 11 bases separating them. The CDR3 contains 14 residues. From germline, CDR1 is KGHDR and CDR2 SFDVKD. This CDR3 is CATSESGPPDTQYF. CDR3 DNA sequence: TGTGCCACCAGTGAGTCAGGGCCCCCAGATACGCAGTATTTT.

The CDR3 sequence: CATVGGQPALGETQYF. CDR3 DNA sequence: TGTGCCACGGTCGGGGGACAGCCGGCTTTAGGGGAGACCCAGTACTTC. The chain uses TRBV3-1 (or the pseudogene TRBV3-2) and TRBJ2-5, with D possibly matching TRBD1 (7 bases). The CDR3 runs 16 residues. V was pared by 10 bases and J by 5 bases, with 26 bases between. Germline V gene lookup returns CDR1 LGHDT and CDR2 YNNKEL (reference sequence).

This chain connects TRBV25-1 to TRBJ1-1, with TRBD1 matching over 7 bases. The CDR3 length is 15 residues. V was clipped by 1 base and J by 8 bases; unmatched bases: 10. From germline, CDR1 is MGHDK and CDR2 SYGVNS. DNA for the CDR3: TGTGCCAGCAGTGAATCAGGGAGGACAGGAGAAGAAGCTTTCTTT. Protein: CASSESGRTGEEAFF. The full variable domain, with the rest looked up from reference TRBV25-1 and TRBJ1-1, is EADIYQTPRYLVIGTGKKITLECSQTMGHDKMYWYQQDPGMELHLIHYSYGVNSTEKGDLSSESTVSRIRTEHFPLTLESARPSHTSQYLCASSESGRTGEEAFFGQGTRLTVV.

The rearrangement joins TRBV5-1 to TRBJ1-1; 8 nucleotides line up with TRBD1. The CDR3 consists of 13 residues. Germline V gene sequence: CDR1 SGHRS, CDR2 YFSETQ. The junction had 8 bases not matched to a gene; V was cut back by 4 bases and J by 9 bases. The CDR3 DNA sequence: TGCGCCAGCAGCCGGGACAGGCCCGATCAAGCTTTCTTT. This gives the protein CASSRDRPDQAFF.

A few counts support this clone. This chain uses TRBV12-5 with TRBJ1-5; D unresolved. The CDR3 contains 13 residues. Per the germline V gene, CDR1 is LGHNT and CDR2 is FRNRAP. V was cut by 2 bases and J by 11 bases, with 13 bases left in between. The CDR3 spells CASGLNRQSSQHF. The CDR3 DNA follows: TGTGCTAGTGGTTTGAACAGACAATCATCCCAGCATTTT.

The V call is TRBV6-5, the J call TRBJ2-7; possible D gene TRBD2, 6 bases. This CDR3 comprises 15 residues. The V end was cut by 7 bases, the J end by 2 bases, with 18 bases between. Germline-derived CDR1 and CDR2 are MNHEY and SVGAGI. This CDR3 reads CASKEGKGKTYEQYF. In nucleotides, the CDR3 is TGTGCCAGCAAGGAGGGAAAGGGTAAGACCTACGAGCAGTACTTC.

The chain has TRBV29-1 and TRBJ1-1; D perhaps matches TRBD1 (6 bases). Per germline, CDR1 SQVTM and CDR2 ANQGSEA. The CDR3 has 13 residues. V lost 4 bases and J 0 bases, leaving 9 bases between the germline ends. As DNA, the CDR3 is TGCAGCGTTGTGGGGGCTATGAACACTGAAGCTTTCTTT. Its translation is CSVVGAMNTEAFF.

The CDR3 DNA follows: TGTGCCAGTACGGGAAGGGATGGCTACACCTTC. Translated: CASTGRDGYTF. The chain couples TRBV19 to TRBJ1-2; no reliable D call. The CDR3 has 11 residues. CDR1 and CDR2 (germline): LNHDA, SQIVND (reference sequence). The ends were cut back, 7 bases at V and 6 bases at J, with 9 bases in the middle.